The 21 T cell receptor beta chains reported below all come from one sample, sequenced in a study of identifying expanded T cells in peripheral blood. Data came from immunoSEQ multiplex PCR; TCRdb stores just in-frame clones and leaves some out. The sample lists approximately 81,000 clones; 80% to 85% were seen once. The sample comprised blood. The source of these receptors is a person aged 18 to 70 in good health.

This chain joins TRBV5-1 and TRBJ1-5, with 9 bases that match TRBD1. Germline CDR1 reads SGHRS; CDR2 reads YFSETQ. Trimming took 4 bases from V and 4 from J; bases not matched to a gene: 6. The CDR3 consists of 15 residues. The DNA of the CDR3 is TGCGCCAGCAGCCCGGGACAGGGCTATAATCAGCCCCAGCATTTT. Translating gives CASSPGQGYNQPQHF.

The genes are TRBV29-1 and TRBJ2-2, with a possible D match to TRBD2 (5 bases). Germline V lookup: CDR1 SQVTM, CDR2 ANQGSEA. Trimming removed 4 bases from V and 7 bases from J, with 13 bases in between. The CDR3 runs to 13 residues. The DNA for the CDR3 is TGCAGCGTTGGACTCCTTGCGGGCGGGGAGCTGTTTTTT. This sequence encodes CSVGLLAGGELFF.

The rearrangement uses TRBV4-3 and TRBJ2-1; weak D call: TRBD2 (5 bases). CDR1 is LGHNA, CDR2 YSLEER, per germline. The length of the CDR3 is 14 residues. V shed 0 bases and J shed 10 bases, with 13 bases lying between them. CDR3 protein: CASSQDGLSREQFF. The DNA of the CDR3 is TGCGCCAGCAGCCAAGATGGACTTTCGAGGGAGCAGTTCTTC.

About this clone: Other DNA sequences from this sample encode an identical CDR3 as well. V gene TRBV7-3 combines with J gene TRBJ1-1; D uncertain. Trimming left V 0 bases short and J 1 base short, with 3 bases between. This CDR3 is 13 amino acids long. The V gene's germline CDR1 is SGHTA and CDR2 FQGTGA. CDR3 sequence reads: CASSLTENTEAFF. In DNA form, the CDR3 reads TGTGCCAGCAGCTTAACAGAGAACACTGAAGCTTTCTTT.

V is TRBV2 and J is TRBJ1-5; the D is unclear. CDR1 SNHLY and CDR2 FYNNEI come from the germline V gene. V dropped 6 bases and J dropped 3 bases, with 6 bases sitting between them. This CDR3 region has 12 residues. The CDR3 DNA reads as TGTGCCAGCAGGACGGCCAATCAGCCCCAGCATTTT. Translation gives CASRTANQPQHF.

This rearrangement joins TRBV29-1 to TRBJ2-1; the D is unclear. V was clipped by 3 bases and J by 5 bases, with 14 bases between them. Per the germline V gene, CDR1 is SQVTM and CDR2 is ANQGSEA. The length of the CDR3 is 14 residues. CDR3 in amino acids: CSVDGPSLDNEQFF. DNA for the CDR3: TGCAGCGTTGATGGGCCTTCCCTAGACAATGAGCAGTTCTTC.

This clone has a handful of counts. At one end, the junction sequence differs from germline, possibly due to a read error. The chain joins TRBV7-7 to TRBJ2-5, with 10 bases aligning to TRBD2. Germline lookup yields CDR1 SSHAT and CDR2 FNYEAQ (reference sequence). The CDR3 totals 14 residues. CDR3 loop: CASSFSSGSWAQYF. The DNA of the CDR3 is TGTGCTAGCAGCTTCTCTAGCGGGAGTTGGGCCCAGTACTTC.

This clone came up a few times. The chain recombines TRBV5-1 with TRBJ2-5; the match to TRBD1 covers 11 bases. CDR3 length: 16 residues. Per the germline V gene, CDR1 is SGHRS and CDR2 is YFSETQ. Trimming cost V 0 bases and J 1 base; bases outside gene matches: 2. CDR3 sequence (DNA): TGCGCCAGCAGCTTGGGGACAGGGGGCCTCCAAGAGACCCAGTACTTC. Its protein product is CASSLGTGGLQETQYF.

This CDR3 is CASSSQEGLAENEQFF. The CDR3 coding sequence is TGTGCCAGCAGCTCCCAAGAAGGACTAGCGGAGAATGAGCAGTTCTTC. The chain joins TRBV21-1 to TRBJ2-1; the table's D call, TRBD2, was not checked against the DNA. TRBV21-1 is a recognized pseudogene. This CDR3 is 16 amino acids long.

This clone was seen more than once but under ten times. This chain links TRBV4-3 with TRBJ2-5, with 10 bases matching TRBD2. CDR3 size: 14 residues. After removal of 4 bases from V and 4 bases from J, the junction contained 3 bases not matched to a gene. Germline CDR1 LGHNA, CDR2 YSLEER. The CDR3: CASSLSGRGETQYF. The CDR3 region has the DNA TGCGCCAGCAGCCTGAGCGGGAGGGGAGAGACCCAGTACTTC.

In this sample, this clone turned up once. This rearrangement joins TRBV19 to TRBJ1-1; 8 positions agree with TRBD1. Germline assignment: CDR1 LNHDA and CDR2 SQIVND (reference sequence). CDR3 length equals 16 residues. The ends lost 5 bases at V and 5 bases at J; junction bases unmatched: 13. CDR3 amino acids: CASSLGTGVVETEAFF. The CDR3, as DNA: TGTGCCAGTAGTTTGGGGACAGGCGTGGTAGAGACTGAAGCTTTCTTT. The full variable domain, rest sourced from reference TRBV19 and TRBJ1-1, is DGGITQSPKYLFRKEGQNVTLSCEQNLNHDAMYWYRQDPGQGLRLIYYSQIVNDFQKGDIAEGYSVSREKKESFPLTVTSAQKNPTAFYLCASSLGTGVVETEAFFGQGTRLTVV.

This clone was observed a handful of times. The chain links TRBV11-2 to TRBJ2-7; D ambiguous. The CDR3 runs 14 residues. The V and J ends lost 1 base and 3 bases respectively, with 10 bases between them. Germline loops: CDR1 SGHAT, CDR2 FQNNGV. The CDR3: CASSLGEAVYEQYF. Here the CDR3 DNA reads TGTGCCAGCAGCTTAGGTGAGGCGGTCTACGAGCAGTACTTC.

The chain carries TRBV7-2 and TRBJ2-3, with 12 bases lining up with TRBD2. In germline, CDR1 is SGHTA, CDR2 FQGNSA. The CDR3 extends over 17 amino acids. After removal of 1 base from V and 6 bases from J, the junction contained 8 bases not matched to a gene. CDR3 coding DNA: TGTGCCAGCAGCTTAGGGCCGTCTAGCGGGAGGGGTGATACGCAGTATTTT. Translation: CASSLGPSSGRGDTQYF.

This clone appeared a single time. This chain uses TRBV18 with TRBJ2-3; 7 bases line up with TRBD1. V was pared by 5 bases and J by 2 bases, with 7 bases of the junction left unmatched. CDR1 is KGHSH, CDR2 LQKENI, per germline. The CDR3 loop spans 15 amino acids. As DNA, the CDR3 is TGTGCCAGCTCATCCGGGACAGCCAACACAGATACGCAGTATTTT. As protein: CASSSGTANTDTQYF.

The CDR3, as DNA: TGCGCCAGCAGCCAAGATATGGCAGTAAACTATGGCTACACCTTC. Amino acid sequence: CASSQDMAVNYGYTF. V is TRBV4-3 and J is TRBJ1-2, with D uncertain. V lost 0 bases, J lost 2 bases, and 10 bases lay in between. The CDR3 loop spans 15 amino acids. From germline, CDR1 is LGHNA and CDR2 YSLEER.

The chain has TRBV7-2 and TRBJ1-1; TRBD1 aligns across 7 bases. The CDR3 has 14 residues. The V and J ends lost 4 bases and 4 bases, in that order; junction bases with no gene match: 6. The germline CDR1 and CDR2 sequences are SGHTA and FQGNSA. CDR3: CASSWTGGPTEAFF. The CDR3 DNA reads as TGTGCCAGCAGCTGGACAGGAGGGCCCACTGAAGCTTTCTTT.

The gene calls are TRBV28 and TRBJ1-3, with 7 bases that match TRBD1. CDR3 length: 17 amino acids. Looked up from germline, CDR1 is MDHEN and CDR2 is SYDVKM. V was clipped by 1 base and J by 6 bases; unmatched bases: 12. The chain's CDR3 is CASSLLPSGGAINTIYF. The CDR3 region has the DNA TGTGCCAGCAGTTTATTACCTTCAGGGGGAGCAATAAACACCATATATTTT.

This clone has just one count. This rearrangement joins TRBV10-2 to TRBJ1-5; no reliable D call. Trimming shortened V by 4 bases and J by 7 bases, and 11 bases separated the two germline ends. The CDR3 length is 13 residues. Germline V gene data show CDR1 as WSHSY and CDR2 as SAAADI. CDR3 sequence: CASSGGAGQPQHF. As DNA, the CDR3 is TGCGCCAGCAGTGGGGGAGCGGGGCAGCCCCAGCATTTT.

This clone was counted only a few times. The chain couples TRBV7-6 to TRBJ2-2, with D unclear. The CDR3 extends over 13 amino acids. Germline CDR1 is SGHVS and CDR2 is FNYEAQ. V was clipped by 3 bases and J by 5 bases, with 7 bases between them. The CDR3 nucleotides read TGTGCCAGCAGCTTGAAGCAGACCGGGGAGCTGTTTTTT. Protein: CASSLKQTGELFF.

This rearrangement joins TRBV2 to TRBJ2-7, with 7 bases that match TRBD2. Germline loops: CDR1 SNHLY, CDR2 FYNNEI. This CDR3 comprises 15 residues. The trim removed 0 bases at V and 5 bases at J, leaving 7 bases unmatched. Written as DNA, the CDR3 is TGTGCCAGCAGTGAAGCGGAGGCGGGAGATGACGAGCAGTACTTC. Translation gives CASSEAEAGDDEQYF.

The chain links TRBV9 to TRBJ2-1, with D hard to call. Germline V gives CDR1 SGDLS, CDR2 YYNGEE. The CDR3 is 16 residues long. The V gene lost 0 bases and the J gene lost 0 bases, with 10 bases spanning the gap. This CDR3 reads CASSVDGRSSYNEQFF. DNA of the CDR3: TGTGCCAGCAGCGTAGACGGCAGGAGCTCCTACAATGAGCAGTTCTTC.